This TCR beta chain came from a study of blood T cell repertoires in COVID-19. Turning to the study itself: The United States, Italy and Spain were the sources of the acute and convalescent COVID-19 samples. In each case, the material was cDNA or gDNA derived from T cells, B-cell-depleted T cells, or PBMCs.

In the source study's methods: Amplification of reference gene primers was used by the study to estimate nucleated cell counts. Measured with immunoSEQ multiplex PCR; TCRdb has only the in-frame clones, and not every one. That table gives V, J and clone size, and the DNA gave D and trimming. The sample has around 57,000 clones, around four fifths seen once. Germline CDR1 GTSNPN, CDR2 SVGIG (reference sequence). J was trimmed by 0 bases and V by 7 bases; bases with no gene match: 6. CDR3 length equals 14 residues. The chain has TRBV30 and TRBJ2-3; TRBD2 matches at 8 bases. The source is a woman aged 70-85 years with acute or convalescent COVID-19. What was sequenced was peripheral blood. CDR3: CASLAGFSTDTQYF. For the CDR3, the DNA is TGTGCCTCTTTAGCGGGGTTTAGCACAGATACGCAGTATTTT.